Below, 11 T cell receptor beta chains from the same sample are listed, as sequenced in a study of blood T cell repertoires in COVID-19. Generated by immunoSEQ multiplex PCR, the TCRdb table keeps only in-frame clones and is missing some. This table holds some 350,000 clones, around 90% found once. Sequenced: peripheral blood. These receptors all stem from a woman between 18 and 29 years old who had recovered from COVID-19.

The chain couples TRBV9 to TRBJ2-1, with 7 bases that match TRBD2. The CDR3 is 16 residues long. V dropped 3 bases and J dropped 8; count of bases not matched to a gene: 14. From germline, CDR1 is SGDLS and CDR2 YYNGEE. CDR3 DNA sequence: TGTGCCAGCAGCGGCGTTGGGGCGGGAGAGGAGGATGAGCAGTTCTTC. Encoded protein: CASSGVGAGEEDEQFF.

This chain uses TRBV6-2 or TRBV6-3 with TRBJ1-1, with D possibly TRBD1 on 5 matching bases. The ends were cut back, 4 bases at V and 1 base at J, with 10 bases in the middle. This CDR3 has 14 residues. Germline CDR1 reads MNHEY; CDR2 reads SVGEGT. The CDR3: CASSSRGWNTEAFF. The CDR3 bases are TGTGCCAGCAGTTCTAGGGGATGGAACACTGAAGCTTTCTTT.

The J gene is TRBJ1-2, the V gene TRBV30; D is ambiguous. The V gene lost 5 bases and the J gene lost 4 bases, with 14 bases spanning the gap. Germline lookup yields CDR1 GTSNPN and CDR2 SVGIG (reference sequence). CDR3 length: 13 amino acids. CDR3 DNA: TGTGCCTGGTACACCGCTCCTTCCTATGGCTACACCTTC. This encodes CAWYTAPSYGYTF.

The V call is TRBV5-4, the J call TRBJ2-2; no clear D gene. This CDR3 contains 12 residues. Germline V gives CDR1 SGHNT, CDR2 YYREEE (reference sequence). V lost 4 bases to trimming and J lost 2 bases, with 3 bases between them. CDR3 DNA: TGTGCCAGCAGCACTAACACCGGGGAGCTGTTTTTT. It specifies CASSTNTGELFF.

Points on this clone: Different DNA sequences within this sample yield the same CDR3. The CDR3: CASSLRETQYF. The CDR3 nucleotides read TGTGCCAGCAGTTTACGAGAGACCCAGTACTTC. The rearrangement joins TRBV12-3 or TRBV12-4 to TRBJ2-5, with no clear D. Trimming removed 2 bases from V and 4 bases from J, with 2 bases in between. There are 11 residues in the CDR3.

This chain links TRBV5-3 with TRBJ2-7; 9 bases are a match to TRBD2. TRBV5-3 is assigned to the ORF class and has an uncertain function. V lost 2 bases and J lost 4; bases outside the gene matches: 10. This CDR3 contains 16 residues. CDR3 protein: CARSLTPAGGGYEQYV. The CDR3 DNA sequence: TGTGCCAGAAGCTTAACCCCAGCGGGAGGAGGATACGAGCAGTACGTC.

This clone has more than one count but fewer than ten. The chain recombines TRBV6-5 with TRBJ1-2; D unresolved. V was cut by 5 bases and J by 2 bases, with 15 bases left in between. The CDR3 loop spans 15 amino acids. CDR1 and CDR2 (germline): MNHEY, SVGAGI. The CDR3, as DNA: TGTGCCAGCAGTCGTCGGGAAACAGAGAACTATGGCTACACCTTC. Its protein product is CASSRRETENYGYTF.

This clone came up once. The chain joins TRBV24-1 to TRBJ1-2, with TRBD1 identical over 7 bases. The CDR3 consists of 17 residues. V gave up 2 bases and J gave up 0 bases; unmatched junction bases: 8. From germline, CDR1 is KGHDR and CDR2 SFDVKD. CDR3 in amino acids: CATSDSLGTESNYGYTF. Here the CDR3 DNA reads TGTGCCACCAGTGATTCCCTCGGGACAGAATCTAACTATGGCTACACCTTC.

The V and J genes are TRBV7-2 and TRBJ1-5; no firm D call. V lost 2 bases, J lost 7 bases, and 12 bases lay in between. There are 14 residues in the CDR3. From germline, CDR1 is SGHTA and CDR2 FQGNSA. CDR3: CASSLHSGVQPQHF. CDR3 in DNA: TGTGCCAGCAGCTTACATTCCGGAGTACAGCCCCAGCATTTT.

This chain joins TRBV4-3 and TRBJ1-4; D remains unclear. This CDR3 region has 18 residues. Germline-derived CDR1 and CDR2 are LGHNA and YSLEER. The V gene lost 0 bases and the J gene lost 0 bases, with 14 bases spanning the gap. DNA of the CDR3: TGCGCCAGCAGCCAAGAATTCCGGGGAGTTCCAACTAATGAAAAACTGTTTTTT. Residues: CASSQEFRGVPTNEKLFF.

The chain links TRBV29-1 to TRBJ1-1; D gene ambiguous. Per the germline V gene, CDR1 is SQVTM and CDR2 is ANQGSEA. Trimming shortened V by 2 bases and J by 0 bases, and 7 bases separated the two germline ends. The CDR3 spans 13 residues. CDR3 sequence reads: CSVESGMNTEAFF. The CDR3 bases are TGCAGCGTTGAATCCGGGATGAACACTGAAGCTTTCTTT.